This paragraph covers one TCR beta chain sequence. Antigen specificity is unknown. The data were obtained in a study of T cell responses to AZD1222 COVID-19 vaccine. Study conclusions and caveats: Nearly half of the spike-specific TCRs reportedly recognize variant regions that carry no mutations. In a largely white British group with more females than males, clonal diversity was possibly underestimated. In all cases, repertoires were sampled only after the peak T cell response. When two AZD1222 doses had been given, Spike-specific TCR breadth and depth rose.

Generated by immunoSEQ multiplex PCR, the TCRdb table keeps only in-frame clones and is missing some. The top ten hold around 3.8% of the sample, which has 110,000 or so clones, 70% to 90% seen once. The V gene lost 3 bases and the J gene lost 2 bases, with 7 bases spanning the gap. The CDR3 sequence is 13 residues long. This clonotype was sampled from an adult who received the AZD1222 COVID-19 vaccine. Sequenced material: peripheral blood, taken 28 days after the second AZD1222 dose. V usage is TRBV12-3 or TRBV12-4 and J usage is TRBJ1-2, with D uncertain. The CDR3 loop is CASSFRANYGYTF. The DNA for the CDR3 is TGTGCCAGCAGTTTCCGGGCAAACTATGGCTACACCTTC.